The clone carrying this T cell receptor (beta chain) was seen many times. The target antigen is unknown. CDR3 length: 17 amino acids. The V gene's germline CDR1 is LGHNA and CDR2 YSLEER. Germline trimming cut 4 bases from V and 1 base from J; bases unmatched to any gene: 5. The data were taken from a study of response to subunit inactivated influenza vaccine. Study-level points and caveats: Few additional T cells are recruited per seasonal influenza vaccination, authors suggested.

Each CDR3 protein is one row after TCRdb ran MiXCR on the RT-PCR reads. Of approximately 700,000 distinct CDR3 sequences in the sample, about 15% are singletons; the top ten hold 11%. The starting material was PBMCs from blood, obtained approximately 12 days after vaccination. The TCR was taken from a man in his fifties or sixties who received an inactivated influenza vaccine. The chain recombines TRBV4-3 with TRBJ2-2; 11 bases fit TRBD1. Here the CDR3 reads CASSPRDRGVNTGELFF. The CDR3 bases are TGCGCCAGCAGCCCAAGGGACAGGGGGGTGAACACCGGGGAGCTGTTTTTT.